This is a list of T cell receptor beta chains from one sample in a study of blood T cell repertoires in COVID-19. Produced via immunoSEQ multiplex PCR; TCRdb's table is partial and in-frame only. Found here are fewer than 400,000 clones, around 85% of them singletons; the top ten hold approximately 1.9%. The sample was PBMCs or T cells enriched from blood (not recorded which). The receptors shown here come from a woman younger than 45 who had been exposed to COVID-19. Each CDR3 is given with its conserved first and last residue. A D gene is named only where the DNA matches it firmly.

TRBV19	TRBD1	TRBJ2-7	TGTGCCAGTAGCTCCAATGGACAGGGGGCTTACTACGAGCAGTACTTC	CASSSNGQGAYYEQYF
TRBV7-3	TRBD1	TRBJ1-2	TGTGCCAGCAGCTTGGGACAGGGCGACTACACCTTC	CASSLGQGDYTF
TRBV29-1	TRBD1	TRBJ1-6	TGCAGCGTTCGAGGGACAGACGAACTTGGCTCACCCCTCCACTTT	CSVRGTDELGSPLHF
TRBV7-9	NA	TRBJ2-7	TGTGCCAGCAGCCGGACGGGATACGAGCAGTACTTC	CASSRTGYEQYF
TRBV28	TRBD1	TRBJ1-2	TGTGCCAGCAGTATCCCGACAGGGGGCGACTATGGCTACACCTTC	CASSIPTGGDYGYTF
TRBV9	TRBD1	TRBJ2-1	TGTGCCAGCAGCGTTGCAGGGGGCCACAATGAGCAGTTCTTC	CASSVAGGHNEQFF
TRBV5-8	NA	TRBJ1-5	TGTGCCAGCAGCTTGGATACGGGGATGGCCAGACAGCCCCAGCATTTT	CASSLDTGMARQPQHF
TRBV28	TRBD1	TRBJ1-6	TGTGCCAGCAGTCGGACAGGAGGAAATTCACCCCTCCACTTT	CASSRTGGNSPLHF
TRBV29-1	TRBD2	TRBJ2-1	TGCAGCGTTGAATCGACTAGCGGGAGGGAAAATGAGCAGTTCTTC	CSVESTSGRENEQFF
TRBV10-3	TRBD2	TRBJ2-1	TGTGCCATCAGTGACTCGGGGGGGGCAAATGAGCAGTTCTTC	CAISDSGGANEQFF
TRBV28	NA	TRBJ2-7	TGTGCCAGCAGTCCAGGGGGGCAGGGTACGCGCGAGCAGTACTTC	CASSPGGQGTREQYF
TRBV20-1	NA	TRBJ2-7	TGCAGTGCTAGAGCGACAGGAGCGCAGTACTTC	CSARATGAQYF